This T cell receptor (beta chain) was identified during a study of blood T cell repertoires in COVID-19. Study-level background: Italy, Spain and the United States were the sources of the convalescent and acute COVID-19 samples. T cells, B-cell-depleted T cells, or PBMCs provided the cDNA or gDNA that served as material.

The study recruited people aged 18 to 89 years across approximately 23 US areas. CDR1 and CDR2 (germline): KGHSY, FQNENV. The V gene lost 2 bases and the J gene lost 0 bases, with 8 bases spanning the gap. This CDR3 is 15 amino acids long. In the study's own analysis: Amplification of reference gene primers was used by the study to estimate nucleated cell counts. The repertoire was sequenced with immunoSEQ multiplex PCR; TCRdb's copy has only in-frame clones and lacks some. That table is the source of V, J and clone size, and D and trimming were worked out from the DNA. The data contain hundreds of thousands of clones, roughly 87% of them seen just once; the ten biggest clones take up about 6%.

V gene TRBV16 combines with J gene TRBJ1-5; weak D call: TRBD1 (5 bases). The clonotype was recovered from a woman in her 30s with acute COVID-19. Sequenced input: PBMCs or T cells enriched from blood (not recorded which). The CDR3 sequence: CASSQDSYSNQPQHF. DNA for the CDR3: TGTGCCAGCAGCCAAGACAGTTATAGCAATCAGCCCCAGCATTTT.